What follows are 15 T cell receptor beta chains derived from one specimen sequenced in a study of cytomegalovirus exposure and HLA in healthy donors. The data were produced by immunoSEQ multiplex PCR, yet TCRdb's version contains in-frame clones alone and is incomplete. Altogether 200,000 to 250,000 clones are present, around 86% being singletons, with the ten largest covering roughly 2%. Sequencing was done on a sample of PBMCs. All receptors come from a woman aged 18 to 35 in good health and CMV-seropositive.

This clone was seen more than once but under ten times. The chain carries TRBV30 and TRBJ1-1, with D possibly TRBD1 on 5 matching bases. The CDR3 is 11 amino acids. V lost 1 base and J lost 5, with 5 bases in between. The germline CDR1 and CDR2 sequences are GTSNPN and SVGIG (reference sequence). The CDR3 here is CAWSGTTEAFF. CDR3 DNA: TGTGCCTGGAGTGGGACAACTGAAGCTTTCTTT.

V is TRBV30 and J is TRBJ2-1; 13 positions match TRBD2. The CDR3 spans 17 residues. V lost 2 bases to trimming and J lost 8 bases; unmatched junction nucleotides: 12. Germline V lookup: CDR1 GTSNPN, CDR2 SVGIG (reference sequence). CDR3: CAWSFIRTSGSYDEQFF. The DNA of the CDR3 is TGTGCCTGGAGTTTCATACGGACTAGCGGGAGTTATGATGAGCAGTTCTTC.

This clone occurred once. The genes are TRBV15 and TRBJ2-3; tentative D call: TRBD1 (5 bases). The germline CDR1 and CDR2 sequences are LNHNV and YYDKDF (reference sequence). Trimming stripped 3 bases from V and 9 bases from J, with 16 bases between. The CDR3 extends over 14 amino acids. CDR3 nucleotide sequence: TGTGCCACCAGCAGGTTAGAGGACATCCTCACGCAGTATTTT. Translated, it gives CATSRLEDILTQYF.

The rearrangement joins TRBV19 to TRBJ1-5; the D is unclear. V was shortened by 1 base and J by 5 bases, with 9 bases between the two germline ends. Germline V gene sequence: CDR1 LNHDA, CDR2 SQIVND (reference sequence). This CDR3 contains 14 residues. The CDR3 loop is CASSIGAGYQPQHF. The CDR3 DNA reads TGTGCCAGTAGTATAGGGGCAGGATATCAGCCCCAGCATTTT.

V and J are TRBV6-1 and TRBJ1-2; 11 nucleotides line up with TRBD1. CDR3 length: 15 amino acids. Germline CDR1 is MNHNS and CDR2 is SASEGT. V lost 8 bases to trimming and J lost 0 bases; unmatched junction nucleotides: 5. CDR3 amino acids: CASGTGGTTNYGYTF. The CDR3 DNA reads TGTGCCAGCGGGACAGGGGGTACAACTAACTATGGCTACACCTTC.

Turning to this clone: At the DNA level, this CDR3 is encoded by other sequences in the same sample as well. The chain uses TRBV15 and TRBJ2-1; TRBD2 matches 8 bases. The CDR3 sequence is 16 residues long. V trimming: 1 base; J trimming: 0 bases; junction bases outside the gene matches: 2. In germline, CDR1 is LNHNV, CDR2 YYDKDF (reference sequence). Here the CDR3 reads CATSRGREGSYNEQFF. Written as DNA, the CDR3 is TGTGCCACCAGCAGAGGACGGGAGGGCTCCTACAATGAGCAGTTCTTC.

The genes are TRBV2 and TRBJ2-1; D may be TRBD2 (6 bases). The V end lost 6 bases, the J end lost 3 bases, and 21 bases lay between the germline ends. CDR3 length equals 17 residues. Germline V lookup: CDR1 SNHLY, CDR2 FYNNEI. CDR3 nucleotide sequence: TGTGCCAGCAGGGATAACTTAGCGGAGAAGGTCTACAATGAGCAGTTCTTC. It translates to CASRDNLAEKVYNEQFF.

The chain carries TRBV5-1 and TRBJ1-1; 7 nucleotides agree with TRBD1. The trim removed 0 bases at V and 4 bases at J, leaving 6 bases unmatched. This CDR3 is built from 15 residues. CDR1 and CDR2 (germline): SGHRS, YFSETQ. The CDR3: CASSLGQGRITEAFF. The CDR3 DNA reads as TGCGCCAGCAGCTTGGGACAGGGTCGGATCACTGAAGCTTTCTTT.

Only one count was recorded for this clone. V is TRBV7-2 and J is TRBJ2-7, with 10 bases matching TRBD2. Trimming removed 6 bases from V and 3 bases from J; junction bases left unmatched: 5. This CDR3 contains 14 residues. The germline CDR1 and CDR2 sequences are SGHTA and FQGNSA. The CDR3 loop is CASSLGLALYEQYF. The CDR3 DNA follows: TGTGCCAGCAGTCTGGGACTAGCGCTCTACGAGCAGTACTTC.

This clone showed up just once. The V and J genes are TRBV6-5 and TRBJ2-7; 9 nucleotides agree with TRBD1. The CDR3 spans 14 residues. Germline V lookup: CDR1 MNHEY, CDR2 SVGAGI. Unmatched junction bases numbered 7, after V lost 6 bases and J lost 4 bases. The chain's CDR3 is CASSPGTGIYEQYF. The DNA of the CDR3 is TGTGCCAGCAGCCCCGGGACAGGGATATACGAGCAGTACTTC.

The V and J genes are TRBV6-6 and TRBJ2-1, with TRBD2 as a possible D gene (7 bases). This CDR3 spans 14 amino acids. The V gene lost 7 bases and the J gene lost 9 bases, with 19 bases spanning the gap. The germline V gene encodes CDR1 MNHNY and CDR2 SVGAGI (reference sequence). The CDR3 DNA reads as TGTGCCAGCACCCGGGGGGCCTTATGGGGTGAGCAGTTCTTC. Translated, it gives CASTRGALWGEQFF.

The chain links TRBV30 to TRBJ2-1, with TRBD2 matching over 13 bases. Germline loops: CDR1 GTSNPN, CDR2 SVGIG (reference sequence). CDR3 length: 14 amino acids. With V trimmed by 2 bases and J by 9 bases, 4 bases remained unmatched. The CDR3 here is CAWSTLAGGLEQFF. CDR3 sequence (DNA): TGTGCCTGGAGTACACTAGCGGGAGGGCTTGAGCAGTTCTTC.

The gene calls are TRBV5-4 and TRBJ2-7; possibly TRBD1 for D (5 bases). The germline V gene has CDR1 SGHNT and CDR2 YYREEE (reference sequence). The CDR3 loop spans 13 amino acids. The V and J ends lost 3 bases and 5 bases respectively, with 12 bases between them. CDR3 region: CASSSVTDNEQYF. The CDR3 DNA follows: TGTGCCAGCAGCTCGGTGACGGACAACGAGCAGTACTTC.

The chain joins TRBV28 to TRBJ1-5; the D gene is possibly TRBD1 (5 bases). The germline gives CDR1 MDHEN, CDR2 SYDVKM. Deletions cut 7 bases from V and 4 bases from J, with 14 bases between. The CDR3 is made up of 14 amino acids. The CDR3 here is CASTTRGWNQPQHF. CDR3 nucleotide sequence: TGTGCCAGCACTACGCGGGGGTGGAATCAGCCCCAGCATTTT.

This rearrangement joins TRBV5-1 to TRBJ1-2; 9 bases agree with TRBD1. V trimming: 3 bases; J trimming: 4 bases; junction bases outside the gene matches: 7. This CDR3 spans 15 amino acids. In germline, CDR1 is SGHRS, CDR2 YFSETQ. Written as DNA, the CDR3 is TGCGCCAGCAGCTGGGGACAGGGTAACGGCTATGGCTACACCTTC. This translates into CASSWGQGNGYGYTF.